This record concerns one T cell receptor beta chain sequence. Its specificity is not known. Repertoires were generated with immunoSEQ multiplex PCR, while TCRdb's copy carries only in-frame clones and drops some. This sample has 25,000 to 30,000 clones, with around 80% found just once. The sample originates from a study of OX40 agonist ivuxolimab in advanced cancers. Whole-study context: Patients received ivuxolimab, an agonistic anti-OX40 (CD134) antibody. Ivuxolimab doses were 0.01, 0.1, 0.3, 1.5, 3 or 10 mg/kg every 2 weeks.

Whole-study results and caveats: Certain nonresponding patients likewise had low normalized T-cell clonal expansion.

This sequence originates from an adult with an advanced solid tumor such as melanoma, head and neck, liver or kidney cancer. The sequencing here drew on CD4+ or CD8+ T cells sorted from blood, taken in a trial of the OX40 agonist ivuxolimab.

The CDR3 protein is CASSLGGGPAYEQYF. CDR3 DNA: TGTGCCAGCAGCTTGGGCGGGGGGCCTGCCTACGAGCAGTACTTC. The chain joins TRBV11-2 to TRBJ2-7; TRBD2 aligns across 8 bases. The CDR3 is made up of 15 amino acids. CDR1 is SGHAT and CDR2 is FQNNGV in the germline V gene. The junction had 6 bases not matched to a gene; V was cut back by 3 bases and J by 2 bases.